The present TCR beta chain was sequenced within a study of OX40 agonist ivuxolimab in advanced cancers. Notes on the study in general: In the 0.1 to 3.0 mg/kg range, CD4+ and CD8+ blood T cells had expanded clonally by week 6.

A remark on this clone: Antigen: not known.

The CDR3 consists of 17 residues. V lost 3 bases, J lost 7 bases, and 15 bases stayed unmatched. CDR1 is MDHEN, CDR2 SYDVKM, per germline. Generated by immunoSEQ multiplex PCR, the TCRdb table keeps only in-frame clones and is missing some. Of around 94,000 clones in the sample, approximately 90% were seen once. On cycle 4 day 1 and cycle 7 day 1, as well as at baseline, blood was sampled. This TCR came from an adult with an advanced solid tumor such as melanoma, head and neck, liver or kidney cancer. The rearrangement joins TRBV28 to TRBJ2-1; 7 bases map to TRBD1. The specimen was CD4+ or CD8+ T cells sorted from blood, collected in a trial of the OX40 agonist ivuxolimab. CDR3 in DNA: TGTGCCAGCAGTTTGAGGGGGCCGGGTAGATTTCATAATGAGCAGTTCTTC. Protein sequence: CASSLRGPGRFHNEQFF.